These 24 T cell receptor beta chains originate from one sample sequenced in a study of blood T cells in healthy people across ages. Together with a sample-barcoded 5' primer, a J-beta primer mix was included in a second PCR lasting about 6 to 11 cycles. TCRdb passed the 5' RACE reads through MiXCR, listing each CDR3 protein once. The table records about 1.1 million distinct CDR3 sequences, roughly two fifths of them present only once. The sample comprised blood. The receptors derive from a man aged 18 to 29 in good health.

The CDR3 DNA follows: TGTGCCAGCAGCTCATGGGACAGCCCCTTTGGGGCCAACGTCCTGACTTTC. Its translation is CASSSWDSPFGANVLTF. The gene calls are TRBV9 and TRBJ2-6; 7 bases map to TRBD1. Losses at the gene ends were 4 bases for V and 3 bases for J; bases not matched to a gene: 10. Germline-derived CDR1 and CDR2 are SGDLS and YYNGEE. The CDR3 is made up of 17 amino acids.

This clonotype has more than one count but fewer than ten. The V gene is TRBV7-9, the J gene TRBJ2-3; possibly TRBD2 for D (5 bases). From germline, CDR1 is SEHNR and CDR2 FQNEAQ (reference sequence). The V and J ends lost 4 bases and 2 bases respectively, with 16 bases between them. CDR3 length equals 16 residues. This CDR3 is CASSWGTGSNTDTQYF. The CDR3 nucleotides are TGTGCCAGCAGCTGGGGTACGGGATCCAACACAGATACGCAGTATTTT.

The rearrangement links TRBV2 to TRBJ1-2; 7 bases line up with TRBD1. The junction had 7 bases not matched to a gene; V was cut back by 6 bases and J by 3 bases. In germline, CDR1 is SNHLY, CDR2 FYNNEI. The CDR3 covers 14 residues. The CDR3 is CASRIDRVDYGYTF. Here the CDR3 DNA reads TGTGCCAGCAGAATCGACAGGGTGGACTATGGCTACACCTTC.

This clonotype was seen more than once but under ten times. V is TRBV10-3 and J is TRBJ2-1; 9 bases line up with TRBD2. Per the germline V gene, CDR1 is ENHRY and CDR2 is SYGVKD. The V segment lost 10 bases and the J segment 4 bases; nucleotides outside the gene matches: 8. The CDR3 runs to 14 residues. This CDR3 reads CATQAGGDYNEQFF. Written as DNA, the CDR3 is TGTGCCACCCAAGCGGGGGGCGATTACAATGAGCAGTTCTTC.

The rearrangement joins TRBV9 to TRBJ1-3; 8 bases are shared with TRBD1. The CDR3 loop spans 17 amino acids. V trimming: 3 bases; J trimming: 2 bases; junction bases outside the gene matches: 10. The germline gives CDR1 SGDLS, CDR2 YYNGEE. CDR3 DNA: TGTGCCAGCAGCGCGATATCAGGGGGCCTCACTGGAAACACCATATATTTT. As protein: CASSAISGGLTGNTIYF.

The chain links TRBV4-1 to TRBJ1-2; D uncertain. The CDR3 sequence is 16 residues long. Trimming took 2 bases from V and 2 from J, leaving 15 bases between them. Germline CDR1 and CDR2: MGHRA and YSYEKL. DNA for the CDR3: TGCGCCAGCAGCCAATCTCAGGACTCCTTAAACTATGGCTACACCTTC. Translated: CASSQSQDSLNYGYTF.

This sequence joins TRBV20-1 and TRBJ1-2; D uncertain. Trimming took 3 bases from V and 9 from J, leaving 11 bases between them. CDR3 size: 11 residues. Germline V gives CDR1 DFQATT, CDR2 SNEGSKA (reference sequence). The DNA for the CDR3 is TGCAGTGCTAGTGGGGAATGGAGCTACACCTTC. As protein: CSASGEWSYTF.

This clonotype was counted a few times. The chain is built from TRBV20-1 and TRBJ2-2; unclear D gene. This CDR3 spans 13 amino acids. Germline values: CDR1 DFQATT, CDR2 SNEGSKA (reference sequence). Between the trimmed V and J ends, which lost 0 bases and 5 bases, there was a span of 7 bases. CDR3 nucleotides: TGCAGTGCTAGAGATGGACGGACCGGGGAGCTGTTTTTT. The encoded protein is CSARDGRTGELFF.

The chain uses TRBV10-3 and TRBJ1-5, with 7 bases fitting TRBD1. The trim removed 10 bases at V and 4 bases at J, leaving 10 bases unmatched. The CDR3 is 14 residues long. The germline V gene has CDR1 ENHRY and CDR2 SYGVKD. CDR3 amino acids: CATYTGTENQPQHF. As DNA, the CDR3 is TGTGCCACTTATACCGGGACAGAGAATCAGCCCCAGCATTTT.

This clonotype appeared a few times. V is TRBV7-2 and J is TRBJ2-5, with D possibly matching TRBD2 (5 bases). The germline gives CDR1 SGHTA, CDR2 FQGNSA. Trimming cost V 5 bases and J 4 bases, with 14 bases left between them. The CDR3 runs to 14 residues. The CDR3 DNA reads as TGTGCCAGCAGCCCCGCAATAGCGTCAGAGACCCAGTACTTC. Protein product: CASSPAIASETQYF.

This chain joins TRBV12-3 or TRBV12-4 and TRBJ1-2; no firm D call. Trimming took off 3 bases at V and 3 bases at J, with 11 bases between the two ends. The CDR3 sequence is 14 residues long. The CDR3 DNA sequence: TGTGCCAGCAGTTTTGAGATTCGCGACTATGGCTACACCTTC. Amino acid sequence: CASSFEIRDYGYTF.

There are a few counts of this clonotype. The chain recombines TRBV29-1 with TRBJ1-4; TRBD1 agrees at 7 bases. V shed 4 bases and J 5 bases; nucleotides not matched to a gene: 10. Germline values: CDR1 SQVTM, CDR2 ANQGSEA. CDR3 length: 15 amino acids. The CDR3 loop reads CSVALSGGRNEKLFF. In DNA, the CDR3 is TGCAGCGTTGCCCTTTCAGGGGGGAGGAATGAAAAACTGTTTTTT.

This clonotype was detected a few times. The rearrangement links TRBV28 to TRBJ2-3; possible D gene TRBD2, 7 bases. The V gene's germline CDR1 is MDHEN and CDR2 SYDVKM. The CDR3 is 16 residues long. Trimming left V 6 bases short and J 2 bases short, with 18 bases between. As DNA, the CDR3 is TGTGCCAGCAGCGCGGGGGCCCTTAGCCCCACAGATACGCAGTATTTT. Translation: CASSAGALSPTDTQYF.

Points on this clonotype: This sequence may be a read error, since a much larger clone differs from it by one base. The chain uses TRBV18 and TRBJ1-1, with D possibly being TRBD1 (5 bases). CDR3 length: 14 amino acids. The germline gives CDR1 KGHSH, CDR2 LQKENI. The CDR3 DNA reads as TGTGCCGGCTCACCCCAGGGAAGGGACACTGAAGCTTTCTTT. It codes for CAGSPQGRDTEAFF.

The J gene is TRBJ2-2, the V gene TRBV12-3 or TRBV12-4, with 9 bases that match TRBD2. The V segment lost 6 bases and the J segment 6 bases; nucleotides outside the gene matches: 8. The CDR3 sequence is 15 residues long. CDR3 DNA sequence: TGTGCCAGCAGCCTGGGACTAGCTAGCGCCGGGGAGCTGTTTTTT. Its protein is CASSLGLASAGELFF.

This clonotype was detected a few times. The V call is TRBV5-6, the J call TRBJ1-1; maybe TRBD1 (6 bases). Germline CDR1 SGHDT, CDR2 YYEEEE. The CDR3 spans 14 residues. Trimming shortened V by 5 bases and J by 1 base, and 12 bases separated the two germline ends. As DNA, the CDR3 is TGTGCCAGCAGGGCCGACAGGAGGAACACTGAAGCTTTCTTT. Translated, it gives CASRADRRNTEAFF.

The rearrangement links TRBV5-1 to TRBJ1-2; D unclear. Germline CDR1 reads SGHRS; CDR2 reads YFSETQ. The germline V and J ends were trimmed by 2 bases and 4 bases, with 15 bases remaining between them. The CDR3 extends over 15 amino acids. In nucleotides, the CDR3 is TGCGCCAGCAGCTTTTCGTCCATGCAAATCTATGGCTACACCTTC. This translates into CASSFSSMQIYGYTF. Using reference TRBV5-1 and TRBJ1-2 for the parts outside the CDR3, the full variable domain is KAGVTQTPRYLIKTRGQQVTLSCSPISGHRSVSWYQQTPGQGLQFLFEYFSETQRNKGNFPGRFSGRQFSNSRSEMNVSTLELGDSALYLCASSFSSMQIYGYTFGSGTRLTVV.

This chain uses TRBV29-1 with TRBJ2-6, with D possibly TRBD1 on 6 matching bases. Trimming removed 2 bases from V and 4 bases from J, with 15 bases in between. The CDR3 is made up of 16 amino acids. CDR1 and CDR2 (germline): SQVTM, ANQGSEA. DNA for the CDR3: TGCAGCGTTGAATTCCAACAGGGTTTGGGGGCCAACGTCCTGACTTTC. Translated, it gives CSVEFQQGLGANVLTF.

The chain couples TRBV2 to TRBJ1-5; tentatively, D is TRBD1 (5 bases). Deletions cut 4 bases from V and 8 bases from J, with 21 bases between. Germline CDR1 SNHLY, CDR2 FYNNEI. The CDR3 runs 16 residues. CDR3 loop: CASSGPLTGRVEPQHF. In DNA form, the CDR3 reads TGTGCCAGCAGTGGACCTCTAACGGGGCGTGTAGAGCCCCAGCATTTT.

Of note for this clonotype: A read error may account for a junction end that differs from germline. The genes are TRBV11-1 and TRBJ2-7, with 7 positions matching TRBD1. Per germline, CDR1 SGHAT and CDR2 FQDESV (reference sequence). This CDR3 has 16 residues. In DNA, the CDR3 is TGTGCCAGCAGCTTAGAAGGGACAGATATCTCCTACAAGCAGTACTTC. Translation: CASSLEGTDISYKQYF.

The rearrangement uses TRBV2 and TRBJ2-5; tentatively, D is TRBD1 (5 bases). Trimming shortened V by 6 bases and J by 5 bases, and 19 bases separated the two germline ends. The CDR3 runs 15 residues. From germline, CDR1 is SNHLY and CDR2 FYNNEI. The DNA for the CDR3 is TGTGCCAGCAGCGGTTCTGGGGCAGGGCAGGAGACCCAGTACTTC. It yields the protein CASSGSGAGQETQYF. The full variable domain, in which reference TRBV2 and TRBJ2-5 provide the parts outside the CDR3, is EPEVTQTPSHQVTQMGQEVILRCVPISNHLYFYWYRQILGQKVEFLVSFYNNEISEKSEIFDDQFSVERPDGSNFTLKIRSTKLEDSAMYFCASSGSGAGQETQYFGPGTRLLVL.

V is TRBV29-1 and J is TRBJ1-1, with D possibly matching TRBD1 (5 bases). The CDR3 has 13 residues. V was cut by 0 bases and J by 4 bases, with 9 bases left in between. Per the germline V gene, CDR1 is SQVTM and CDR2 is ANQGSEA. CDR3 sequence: CSVEEGRATEAFF. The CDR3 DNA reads TGCAGCGTTGAAGAGGGGCGGGCCACTGAAGCTTTCTTT.

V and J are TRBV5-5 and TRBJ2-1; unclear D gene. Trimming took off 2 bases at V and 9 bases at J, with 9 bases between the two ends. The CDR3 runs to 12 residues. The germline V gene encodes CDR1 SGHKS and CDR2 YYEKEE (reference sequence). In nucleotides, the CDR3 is TGTGCCAGCAGCTTTATACTGGGTGAGCAGTTCTTC. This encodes CASSFILGEQFF.

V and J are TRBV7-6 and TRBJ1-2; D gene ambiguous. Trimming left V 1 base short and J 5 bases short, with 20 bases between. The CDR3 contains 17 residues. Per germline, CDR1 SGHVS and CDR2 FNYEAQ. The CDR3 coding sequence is TGTGCCAGCAGCTTAGATAGGGCCTACCCTGGCGTTTATGGCTACACCTTC. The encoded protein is CASSLDRAYPGVYGYTF.